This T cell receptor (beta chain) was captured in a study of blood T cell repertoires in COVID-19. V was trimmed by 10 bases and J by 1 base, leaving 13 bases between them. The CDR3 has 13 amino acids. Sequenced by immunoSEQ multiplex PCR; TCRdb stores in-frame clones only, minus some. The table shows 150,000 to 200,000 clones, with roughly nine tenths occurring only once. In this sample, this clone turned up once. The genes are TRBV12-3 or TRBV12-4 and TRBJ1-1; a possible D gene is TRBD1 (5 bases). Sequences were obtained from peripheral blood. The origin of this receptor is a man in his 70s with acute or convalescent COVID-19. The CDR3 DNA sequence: TGTGCCAACAGGCAGAGGCCGAACACTGAAGCTTTCTTT. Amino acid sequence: CANRQRPNTEAFF.